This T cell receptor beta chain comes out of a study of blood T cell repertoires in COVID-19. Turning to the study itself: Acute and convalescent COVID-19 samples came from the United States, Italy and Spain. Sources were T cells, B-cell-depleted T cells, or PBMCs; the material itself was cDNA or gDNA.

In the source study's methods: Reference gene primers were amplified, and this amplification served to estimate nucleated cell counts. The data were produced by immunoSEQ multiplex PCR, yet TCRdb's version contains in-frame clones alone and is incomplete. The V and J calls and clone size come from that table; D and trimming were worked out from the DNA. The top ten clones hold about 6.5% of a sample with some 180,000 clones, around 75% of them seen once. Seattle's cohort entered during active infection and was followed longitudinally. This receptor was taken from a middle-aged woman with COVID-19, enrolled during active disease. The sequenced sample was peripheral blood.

CDR3 sequence reads: CASSTGQDHGYTF. The CDR3 DNA is TGTGCCAGCAGCACCGGACAGGACCATGGCTACACCTTC. The V call is TRBV21-1, the J call TRBJ1-2; the table assigns TRBD1, which was not confirmed against the DNA. TRBV21-1 is recorded as a pseudogene. This CDR3 region has 13 residues.